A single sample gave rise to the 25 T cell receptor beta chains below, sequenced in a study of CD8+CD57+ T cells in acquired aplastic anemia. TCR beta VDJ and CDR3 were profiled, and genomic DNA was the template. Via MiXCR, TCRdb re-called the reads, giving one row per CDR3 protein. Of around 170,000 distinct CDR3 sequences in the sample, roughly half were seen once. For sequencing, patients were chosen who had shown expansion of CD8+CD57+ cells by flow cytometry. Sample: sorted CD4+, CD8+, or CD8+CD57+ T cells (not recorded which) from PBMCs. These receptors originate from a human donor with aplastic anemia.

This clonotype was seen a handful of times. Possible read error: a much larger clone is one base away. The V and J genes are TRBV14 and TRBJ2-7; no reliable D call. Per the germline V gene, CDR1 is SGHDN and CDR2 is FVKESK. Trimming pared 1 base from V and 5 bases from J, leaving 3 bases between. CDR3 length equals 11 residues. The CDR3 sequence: CASSQGHEQYF. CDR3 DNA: TGTGCCAGCAGCCAAGGGCACGAGCAGTACTTC.

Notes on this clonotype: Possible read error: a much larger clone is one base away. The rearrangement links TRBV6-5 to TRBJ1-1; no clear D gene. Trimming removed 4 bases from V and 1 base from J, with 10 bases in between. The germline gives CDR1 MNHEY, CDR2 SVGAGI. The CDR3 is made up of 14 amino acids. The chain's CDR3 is CASSFSEGNTEAFF. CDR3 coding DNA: TGTGCCAGCAGTTTCTCAGAGGGGAACACTGAAGCTTTCTTT.

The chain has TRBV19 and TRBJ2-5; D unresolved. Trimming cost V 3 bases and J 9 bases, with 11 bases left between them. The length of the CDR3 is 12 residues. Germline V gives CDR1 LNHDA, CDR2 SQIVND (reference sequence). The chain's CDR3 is CASSMRFQPQYF. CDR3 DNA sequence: TGTGCCAGTAGTATGAGATTTCAGCCCCAGTACTTC.

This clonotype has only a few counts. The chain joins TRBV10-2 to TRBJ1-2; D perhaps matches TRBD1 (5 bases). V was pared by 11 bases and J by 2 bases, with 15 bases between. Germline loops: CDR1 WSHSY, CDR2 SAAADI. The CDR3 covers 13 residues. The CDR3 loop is CAAGGVANYGYTF. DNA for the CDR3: TGCGCCGCTGGGGGGGTAGCGAACTATGGCTACACCTTC.

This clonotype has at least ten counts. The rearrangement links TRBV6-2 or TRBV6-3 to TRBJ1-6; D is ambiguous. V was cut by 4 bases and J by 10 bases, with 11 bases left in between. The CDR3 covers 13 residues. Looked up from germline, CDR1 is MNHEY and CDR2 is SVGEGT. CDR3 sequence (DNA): TGTGCCAGCAGTTTAGATTTCCAATCACCCCTCCACTTT. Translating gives CASSLDFQSPLHF.

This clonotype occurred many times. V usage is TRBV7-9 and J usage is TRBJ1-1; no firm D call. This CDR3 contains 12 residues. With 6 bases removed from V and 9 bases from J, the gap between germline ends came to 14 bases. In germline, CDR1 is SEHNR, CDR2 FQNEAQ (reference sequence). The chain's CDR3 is CASRLGWGKAFF. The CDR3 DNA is TGTGCCAGCAGGTTGGGGTGGGGAAAAGCTTTCTTT.

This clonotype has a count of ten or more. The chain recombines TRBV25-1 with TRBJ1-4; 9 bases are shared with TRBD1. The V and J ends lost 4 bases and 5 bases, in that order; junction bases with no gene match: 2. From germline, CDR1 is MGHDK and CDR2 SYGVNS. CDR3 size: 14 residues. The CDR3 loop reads CASSAGQGNEKLFF. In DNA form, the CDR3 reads TGTGCCAGCAGTGCGGGACAGGGCAATGAAAAACTGTTTTTT.

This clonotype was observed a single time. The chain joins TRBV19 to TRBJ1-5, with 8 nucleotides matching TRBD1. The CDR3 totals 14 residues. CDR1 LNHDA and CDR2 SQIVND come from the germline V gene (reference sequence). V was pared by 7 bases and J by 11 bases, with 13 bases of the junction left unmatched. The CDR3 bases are TGTGCCAGTAATGCTCGACAGGGGATAGTGGCCCAGCATTTT. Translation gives CASNARQGIVAQHF. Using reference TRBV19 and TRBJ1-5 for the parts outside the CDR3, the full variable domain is DGGITQSPKYLFRKEGQNVTLSCEQNLNHDAMYWYRQDPGQGLRLIYYSQIVNDFQKGDIAEGYSVSREKKESFPLTVTSAQKNPTAFYLCASNARQGIVAQHFGDGTRLSIL.

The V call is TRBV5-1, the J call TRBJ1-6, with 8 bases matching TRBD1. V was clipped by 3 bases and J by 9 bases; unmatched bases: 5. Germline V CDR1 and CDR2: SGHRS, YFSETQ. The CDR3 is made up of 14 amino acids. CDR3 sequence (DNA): TGCGCCAGCAGCTATGGACAGGGAGGTTCACCCCTCCACTTT. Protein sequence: CASSYGQGGSPLHF.

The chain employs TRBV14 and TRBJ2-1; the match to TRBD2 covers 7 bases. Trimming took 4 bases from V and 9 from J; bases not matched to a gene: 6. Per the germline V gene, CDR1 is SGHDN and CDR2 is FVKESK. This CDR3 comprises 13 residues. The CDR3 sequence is CASSLTSNREQFF. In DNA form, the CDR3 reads TGTGCCAGCAGCCTGACTAGCAATCGTGAGCAGTTCTTC.

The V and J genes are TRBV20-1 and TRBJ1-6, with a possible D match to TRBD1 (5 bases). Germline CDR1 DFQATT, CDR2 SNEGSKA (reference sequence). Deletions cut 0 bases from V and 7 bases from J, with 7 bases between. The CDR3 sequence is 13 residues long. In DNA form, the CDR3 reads TGCAGTGCTAGAGACGCAGGGAATTCACCCCTCCACTTT. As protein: CSARDAGNSPLHF.

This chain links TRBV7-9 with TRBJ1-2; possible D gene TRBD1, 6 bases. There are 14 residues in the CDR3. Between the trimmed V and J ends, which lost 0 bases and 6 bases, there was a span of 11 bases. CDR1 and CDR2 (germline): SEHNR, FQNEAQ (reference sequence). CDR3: CASSLARGPDGYTF. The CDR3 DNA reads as TGTGCCAGCAGCTTAGCCAGGGGTCCCGATGGCTACACCTTC.

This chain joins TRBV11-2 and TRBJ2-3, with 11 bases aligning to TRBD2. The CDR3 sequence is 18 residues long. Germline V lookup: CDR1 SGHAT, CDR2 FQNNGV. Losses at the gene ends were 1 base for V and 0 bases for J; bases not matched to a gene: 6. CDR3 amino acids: CASSLVVTSGVSTDTQYF. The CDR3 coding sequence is TGTGCCAGCAGCTTAGTAGTGACTAGCGGGGTAAGCACAGATACGCAGTATTTT.

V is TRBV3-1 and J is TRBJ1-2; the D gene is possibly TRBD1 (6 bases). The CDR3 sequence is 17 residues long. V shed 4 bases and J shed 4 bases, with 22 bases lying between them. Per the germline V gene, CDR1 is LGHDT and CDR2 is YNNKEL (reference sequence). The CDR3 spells CASSPFGGLNSGYGYTF. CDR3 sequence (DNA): TGTGCCAGCAGCCCCTTTGGGGGGCTAAATTCAGGCTATGGCTACACCTTC.

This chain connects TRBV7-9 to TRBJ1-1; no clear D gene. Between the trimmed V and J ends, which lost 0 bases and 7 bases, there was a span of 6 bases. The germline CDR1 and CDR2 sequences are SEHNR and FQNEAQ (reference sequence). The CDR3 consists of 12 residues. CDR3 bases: TGTGCCAGCAGCTTAGCCCAGCTTGAAGCTTTCTTT. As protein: CASSLAQLEAFF.

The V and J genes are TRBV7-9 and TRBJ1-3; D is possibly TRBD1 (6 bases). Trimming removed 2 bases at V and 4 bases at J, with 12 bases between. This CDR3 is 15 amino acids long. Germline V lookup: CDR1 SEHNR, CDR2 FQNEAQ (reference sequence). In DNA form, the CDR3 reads TGTGCCAGCAGCTTACCGGGGGGCCGGGGAAACACCATATATTTT. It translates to CASSLPGGRGNTIYF. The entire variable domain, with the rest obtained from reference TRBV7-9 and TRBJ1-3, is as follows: DTGVSQNPRHKITKRGQNVTFRCDPISEHNRLYWYRQTLGQGPEFLTYFQNEAQLEKSRLLSDRFSAERPKGSFSTLEIQRTEQGDSAMYLCASSLPGGRGNTIYFGEGSWLTVV.

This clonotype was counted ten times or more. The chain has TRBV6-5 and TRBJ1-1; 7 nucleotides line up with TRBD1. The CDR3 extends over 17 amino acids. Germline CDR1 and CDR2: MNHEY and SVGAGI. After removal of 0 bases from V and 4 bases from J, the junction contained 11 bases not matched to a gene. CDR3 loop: CASSYSRGQQGRTEAFF. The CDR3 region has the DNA TGTGCCAGCAGTTACTCGAGAGGCCAACAGGGGCGCACTGAAGCTTTCTTT.

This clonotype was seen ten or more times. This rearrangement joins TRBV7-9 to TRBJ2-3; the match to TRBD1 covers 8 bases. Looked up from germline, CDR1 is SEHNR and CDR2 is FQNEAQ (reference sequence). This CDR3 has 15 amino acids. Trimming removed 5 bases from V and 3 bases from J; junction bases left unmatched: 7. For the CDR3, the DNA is TGTGCCAGCAGCAGGACAGGGATTCGAACAGATACGCAGTATTTT. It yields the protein CASSRTGIRTDTQYF.

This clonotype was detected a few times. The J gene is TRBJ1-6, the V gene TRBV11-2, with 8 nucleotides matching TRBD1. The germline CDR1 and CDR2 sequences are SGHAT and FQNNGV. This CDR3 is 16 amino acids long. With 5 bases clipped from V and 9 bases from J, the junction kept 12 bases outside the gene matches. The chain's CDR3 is CASSLSNRQGTSPLHF. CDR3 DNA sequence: TGTGCCAGCAGCCTGTCAAATAGACAGGGGACTTCACCCCTCCACTTT.

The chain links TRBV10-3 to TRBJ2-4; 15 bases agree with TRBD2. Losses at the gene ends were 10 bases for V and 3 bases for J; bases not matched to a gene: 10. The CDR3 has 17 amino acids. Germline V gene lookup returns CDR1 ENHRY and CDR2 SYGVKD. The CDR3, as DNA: TGTGCCAGCAGAAGGACTAGCGGGGGGGTTGTCAAAAACATTCAGTACTTC. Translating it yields CASRRTSGGVVKNIQYF.

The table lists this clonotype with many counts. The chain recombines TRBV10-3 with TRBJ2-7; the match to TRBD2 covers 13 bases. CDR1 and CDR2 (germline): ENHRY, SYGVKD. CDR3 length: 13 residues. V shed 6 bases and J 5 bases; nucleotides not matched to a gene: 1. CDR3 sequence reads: CAIRGLAGDEQYV. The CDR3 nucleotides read TGTGCCATCAGAGGACTAGCGGGAGACGAGCAGTACGTC.

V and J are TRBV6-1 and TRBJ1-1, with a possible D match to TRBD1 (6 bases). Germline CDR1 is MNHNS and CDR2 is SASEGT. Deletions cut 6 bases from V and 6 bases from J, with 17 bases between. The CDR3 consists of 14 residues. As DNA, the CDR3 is TGTGCCAGCAGCCGGTTTCAGGGGACGGCTGAAGCTTTCTTT. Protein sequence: CASSRFQGTAEAFF.

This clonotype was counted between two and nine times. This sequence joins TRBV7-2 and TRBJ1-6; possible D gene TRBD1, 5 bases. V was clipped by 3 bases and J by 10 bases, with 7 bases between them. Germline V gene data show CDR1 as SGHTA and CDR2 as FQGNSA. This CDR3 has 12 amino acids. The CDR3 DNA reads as TGTGCCAGCAGCTTTTGGGGGTCACCCCTCCACTTT. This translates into CASSFWGSPLHF.

CDR3 sequence reads: CASTPMEGRETQYF. The DNA for the CDR3 is TGTGCCAGCACCCCGATGGAGGGCCGAGAGACCCAGTACTTC. The genes are TRBV2 and TRBJ2-5; tentatively, D is TRBD2 (6 bases). Germline V gene sequence: CDR1 SNHLY, CDR2 FYNNEI. The V and J ends lost 7 bases and 4 bases respectively, with 16 bases between them. The CDR3 consists of 14 residues.

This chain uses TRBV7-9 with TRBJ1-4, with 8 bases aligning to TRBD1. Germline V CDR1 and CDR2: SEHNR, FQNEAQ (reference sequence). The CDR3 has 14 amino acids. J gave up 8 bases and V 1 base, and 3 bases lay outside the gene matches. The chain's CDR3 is CASSLGQGLEKLFF. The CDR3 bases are TGTGCCAGCAGCTTAGGACAGGGGTTAGAAAAACTGTTTTTT.